This TCR beta chain came from a study of vaccination and CD4 T cells after COVID-19. Overall study: Each enrolled participant received a two-dose regimen of either BNT162b2 or mRNA-1273 vaccine. The authors exposed cells to overlapping spike peptides derived from SARS-CoV-2, HCoV-NL63, HCoV-OC43 and HCoV-229E.

This CDR3 spans 13 amino acids. Trimming at V came to 6 bases and at J to 8 bases, leaving 7 bases not matched to a gene. Germline-derived CDR1 and CDR2 are DFQATT and SNEGSKA (reference sequence). This clonotype showed up just once. Its matching antigen is unknown. Researchers used the Oncomine TCR Beta short-read assay to sequence DNA from cultured CD4+ T cells. TCRdb processed the PCR reads anew with MiXCR; each CDR3 protein has one entry. This table holds 9,500 to 12,000 distinct CDR3 sequences, approximately 60% found once. Indicated treatment: approximately 11-day PBMC culture with coronavirus spike peptide pools or control peptides (ViraFEST assay).

This receptor was obtained from a human donor who had recovered from COVID-19. The rearrangement joins TRBV20-1 to TRBJ1-4; 9 bases align to TRBD1. Sequencing was done on a sample of CD4+ T cells from blood, cultured in vitro. This chain's CDR3 is CSAPMDRGEKLFF. In DNA form, the CDR3 reads TGCAGTGCCCCGATGGACAGGGGCGAAAAACTGTTTTTT.